The sample holds a few counts of the clone carrying this TCR beta chain. This CDR3 is built from 12 residues. V dropped 6 bases and J dropped 5 bases, with 8 bases sitting between them. CDR1 is SGHRS and CDR2 is YFSETQ in the germline V gene. The data originate from a study of HIV-infected patients and healthy controls. TCRdb re-called the 5' RACE reads with MiXCR, one entry per CDR3 protein. The sample lists 15,000 to 20,000 distinct CDR3 sequences, roughly 19% occurring once. This chain joins TRBV5-1 and TRBJ2-2; D uncertain. The source material was CD8+ T cells from blood. The receptor was isolated from a human donor in good health. The CDR3 sequence is CASMALTGELFF. Written as DNA, the CDR3 is TGCGCCAGCATGGCCTTAACCGGGGAGCTGTTTTTT. The entire variable domain, with the rest obtained from reference TRBV5-1 and TRBJ2-2, is as follows: KAGVTQTPRYLIKTRGQQVTLSCSPISGHRSVSWYQQTPGQGLQFLFEYFSETQRNKGNFPGRFSGRQFSNSRSEMNVSTLELGDSALYLCASMALTGELFFGEGSRLTVL.